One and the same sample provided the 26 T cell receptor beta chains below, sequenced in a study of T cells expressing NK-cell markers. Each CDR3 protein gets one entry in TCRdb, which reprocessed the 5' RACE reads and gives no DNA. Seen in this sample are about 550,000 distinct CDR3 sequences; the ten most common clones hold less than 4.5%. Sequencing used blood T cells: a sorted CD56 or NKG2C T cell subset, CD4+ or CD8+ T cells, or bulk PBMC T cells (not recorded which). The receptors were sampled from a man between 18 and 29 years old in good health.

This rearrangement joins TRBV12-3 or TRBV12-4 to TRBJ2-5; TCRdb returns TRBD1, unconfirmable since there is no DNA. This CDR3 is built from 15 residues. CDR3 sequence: CASSIGQGGRETQYF.

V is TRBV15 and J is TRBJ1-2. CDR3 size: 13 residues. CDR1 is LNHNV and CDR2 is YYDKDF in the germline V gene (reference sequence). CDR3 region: CATSISQVYGYTF.

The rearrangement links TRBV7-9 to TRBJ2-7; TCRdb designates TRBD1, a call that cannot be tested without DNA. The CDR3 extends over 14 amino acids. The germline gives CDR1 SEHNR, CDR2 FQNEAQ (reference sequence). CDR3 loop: CASSYGTEAYEQYF.

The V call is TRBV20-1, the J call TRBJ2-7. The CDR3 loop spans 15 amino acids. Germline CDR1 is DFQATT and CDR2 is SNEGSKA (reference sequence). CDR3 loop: CSARRKLLQSPEQYF.

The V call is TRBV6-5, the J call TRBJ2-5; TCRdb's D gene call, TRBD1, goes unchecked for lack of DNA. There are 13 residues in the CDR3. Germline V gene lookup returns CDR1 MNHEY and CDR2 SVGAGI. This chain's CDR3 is CASSSDTPRTQYF.

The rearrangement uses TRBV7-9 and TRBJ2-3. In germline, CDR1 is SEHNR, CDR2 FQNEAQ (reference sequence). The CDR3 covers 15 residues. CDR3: CASRAYLEFPDTQYF.

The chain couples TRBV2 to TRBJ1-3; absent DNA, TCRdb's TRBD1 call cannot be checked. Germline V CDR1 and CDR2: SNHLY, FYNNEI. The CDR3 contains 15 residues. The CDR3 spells CASSADSPSGNTIYF.

The CDR3 sequence is CASSYRDSGANVLTF. The J gene is TRBJ2-6, the V gene TRBV3-1; the D call from TCRdb, TRBD1, cannot be confirmed without DNA. The length of the CDR3 is 15 residues. The germline V gene encodes CDR1 LGHDT and CDR2 YNNKEL (reference sequence).

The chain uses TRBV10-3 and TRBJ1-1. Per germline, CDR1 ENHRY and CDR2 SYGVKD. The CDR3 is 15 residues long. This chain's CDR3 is CAISDVVAGNTEAFF.

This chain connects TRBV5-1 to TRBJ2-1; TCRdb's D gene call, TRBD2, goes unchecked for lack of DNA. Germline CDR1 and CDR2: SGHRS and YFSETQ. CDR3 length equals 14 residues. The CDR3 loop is CASSLADWRNEQFF.

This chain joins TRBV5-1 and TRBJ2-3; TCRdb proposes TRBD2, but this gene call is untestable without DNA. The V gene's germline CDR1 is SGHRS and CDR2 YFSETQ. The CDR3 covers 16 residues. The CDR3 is CASSLAVLAGTDTQYF. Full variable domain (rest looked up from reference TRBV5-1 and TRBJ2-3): KAGVTQTPRYLIKTRGQQVTLSCSPISGHRSVSWYQQTPGQGLQFLFEYFSETQRNKGNFPGRFSGRQFSNSRSEMNVSTLELGDSALYLCASSLAVLAGTDTQYFGPGTRLTVL.

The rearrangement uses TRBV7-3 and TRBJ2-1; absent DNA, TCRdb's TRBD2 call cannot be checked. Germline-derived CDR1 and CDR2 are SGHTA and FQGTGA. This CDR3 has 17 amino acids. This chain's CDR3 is CASKSAGGTNTYNEQFF.

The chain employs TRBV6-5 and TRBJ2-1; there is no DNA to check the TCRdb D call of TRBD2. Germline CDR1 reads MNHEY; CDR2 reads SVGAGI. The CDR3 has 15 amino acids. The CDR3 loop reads CASSYSRETYNEQFF.

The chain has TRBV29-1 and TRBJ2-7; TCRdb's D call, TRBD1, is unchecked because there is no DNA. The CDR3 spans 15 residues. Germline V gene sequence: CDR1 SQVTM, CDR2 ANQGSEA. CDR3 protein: CSGLSGTGGPHEQYF.

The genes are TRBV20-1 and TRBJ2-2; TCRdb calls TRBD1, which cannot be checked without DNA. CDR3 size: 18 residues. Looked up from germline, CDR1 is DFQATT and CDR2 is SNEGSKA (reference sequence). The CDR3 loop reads CSAREQAKTGANTGELFF.

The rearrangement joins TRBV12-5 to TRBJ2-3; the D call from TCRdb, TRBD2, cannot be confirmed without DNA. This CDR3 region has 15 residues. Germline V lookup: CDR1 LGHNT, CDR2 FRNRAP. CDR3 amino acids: CASGTGLAERDTQYF.

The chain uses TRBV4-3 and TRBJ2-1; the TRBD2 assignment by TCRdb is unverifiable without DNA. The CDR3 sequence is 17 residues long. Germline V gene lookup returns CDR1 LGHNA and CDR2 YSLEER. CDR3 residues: CASSHETSGRFYNEQFF.

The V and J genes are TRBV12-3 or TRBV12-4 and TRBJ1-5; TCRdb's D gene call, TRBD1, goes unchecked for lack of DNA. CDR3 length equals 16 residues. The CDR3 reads CASSSRVDRVGQPQHF.

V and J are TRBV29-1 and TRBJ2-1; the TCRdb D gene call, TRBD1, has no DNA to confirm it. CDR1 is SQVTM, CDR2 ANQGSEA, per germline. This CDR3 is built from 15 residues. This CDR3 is CSVGGSGPSYNEQFF.

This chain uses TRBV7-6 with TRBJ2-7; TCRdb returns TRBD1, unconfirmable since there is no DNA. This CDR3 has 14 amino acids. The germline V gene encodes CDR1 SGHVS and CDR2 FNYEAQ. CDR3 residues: CASSRTPLTYEQYF.

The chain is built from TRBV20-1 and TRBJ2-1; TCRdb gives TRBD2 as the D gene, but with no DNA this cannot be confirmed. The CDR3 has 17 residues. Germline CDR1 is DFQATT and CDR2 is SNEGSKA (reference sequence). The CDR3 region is CSARDLTRVSSYNEQFF.

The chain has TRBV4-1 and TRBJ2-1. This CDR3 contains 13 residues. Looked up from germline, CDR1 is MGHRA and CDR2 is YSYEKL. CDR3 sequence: CASSQPTRNEQFF.

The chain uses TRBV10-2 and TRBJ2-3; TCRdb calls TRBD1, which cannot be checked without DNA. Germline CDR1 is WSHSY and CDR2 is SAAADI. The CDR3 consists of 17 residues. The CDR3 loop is CASSEEDRAPYTDTQYF.

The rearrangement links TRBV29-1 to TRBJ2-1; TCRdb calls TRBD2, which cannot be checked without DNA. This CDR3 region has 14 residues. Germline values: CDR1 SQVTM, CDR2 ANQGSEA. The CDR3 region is CSAGPSPSYNEQFF.

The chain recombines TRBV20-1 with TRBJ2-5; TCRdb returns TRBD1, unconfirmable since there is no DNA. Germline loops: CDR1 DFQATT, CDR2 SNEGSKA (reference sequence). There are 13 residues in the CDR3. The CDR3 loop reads CSASQGSQETQYF.

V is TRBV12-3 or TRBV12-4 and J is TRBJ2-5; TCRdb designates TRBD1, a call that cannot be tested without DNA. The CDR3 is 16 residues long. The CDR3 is CASSLGGRTGGETQYF.